This paragraph covers one T cell receptor (beta chain) sequence. The sample belongs to a study of blood T cell repertoires in COVID-19. Study context: Collection of acute and convalescent COVID-19 samples took place in the United States, Italy and Spain.

Germline CDR1 reads MDHEN; CDR2 reads SYDVKM. This CDR3 is built from 14 residues. Trimming shortened V by 11 bases and J by 5 bases, and 21 bases separated the two germline ends. The assay was immunoSEQ multiplex PCR, and TCRdb's table has in-frame clones only and misses some. The sample consists of fewer than 120,000 clones, more than 70% of them appearing once. The sequence was collected from a woman between 45 and 65 years old with acute or convalescent COVID-19. The sample comprised peripheral blood. V and J are TRBV28 and TRBJ1-1, with D possibly matching TRBD1 (6 bases). In DNA form, the CDR3 reads TGTGCCGCATCCCGTGGGGGGGCTGGAACTGAAGCTTTCTTT. It specifies CAASRGGAGTEAFF.